Listed below are T cell receptor beta chains from one sample, sequenced in a study of T cells in localized non-small cell lung cancer. Produced via immunoSEQ multiplex PCR; TCRdb's table is partial and in-frame only. Of roughly 64,000 clones detected, about four fifths appear once; the ten largest clones hold around 4.6%. Sequences were derived from PBMCs, sampled before any cancer treatment. The receptors stem from a man aged 35-69 years with stage II lung adenocarcinoma. The CDR3 runs from the conserved cysteine through the conserved F or W.

cdr3_aa v_call
CASSLGSGGNNEQFF TRBV7-2
CASSHPGTRGQNIQYF TRBV4-1
CASYPSPAGNTEAFF TRBV18
CASSSIRDRANYGYTF TRBV7-9
CAWNEGQAYYGYTF TRBV30
CASSAGGAGEKLFF TRBV7-2
CASTLTGGIYNEQFF TRBV5-1
CASRERGAANEKLFF TRBV7-9
CASSRRSDQPQHF TRBV9
CASSPGSDSREQYF TRBV18
CASSIDVSTGADTQYF TRBV19
CASSRPGTSAGELFF TRBV7-8
CASSIVGLAGEGETQYF TRBV19
CASSSPGQGSNQPQHF TRBV27
CASSERRQGGTEAFF TRBV6-1
CASSVGPDTGELFF TRBV9
CASSSATGYEQYF TRBV18
CASSSNRETEAFF TRBV5-5
CASSLVRSGNTIYF TRBV5-6
CASSSHSGTAYEQYF TRBV4-2
CASSIEGGTQYF TRBV19
CASSPNQREGAGELFF TRBV18
CASSDDLGRQGVYEQYF TRBV2
CASSISLEGNQPQHF TRBV6-5
CASSLGQGATEAFF TRBV5-1
CASKRALREKLFF TRBV6-1
CSFRRGLAGVRTDTQYF TRBV29-1
CASSLGTGPGTEAFF TRBV5-1
CATSTGDNSGANVLTF TRBV10-2
CASSPTGQSNYEQYF TRBV18
CSVSGQGGGNQPQHF TRBV29-1
CASDLDRGFENTEAFF TRBV2
CASSGGTLGEKLFF TRBV11-2
CASGLLREGETQYF TRBV12-5
CASSQGAGDSYEQYF TRBV4-2
CASSARWDRGLYEQYF TRBV7-9
CASSVSGLLNTGELFF TRBV2
CASSEAGQGYPYEQYF TRBV6-1
CASSITVNTEAFF TRBV19
CASSRTGDTEAFF TRBV7-2
CASSPRLAGDTQYF TRBV18
CASSIGTSGITDTQYF TRBV19
CASSVGGAGSYEQYF TRBV9
CASKPHGTGRNYEQYF TRBV27
CASLNRGEAFF TRBV6-1
CASSPQTGDYGYTF TRBV11-1
CASSPGAGEPGRGYTF TRBV18
CASSPPDRDLSNTEAFF TRBV5-6
CASSLVGDGYTF TRBV5-1
CAWRGQTGGTNTEAFF TRBV30
CAISAGTGTDTQYF TRBV10-3